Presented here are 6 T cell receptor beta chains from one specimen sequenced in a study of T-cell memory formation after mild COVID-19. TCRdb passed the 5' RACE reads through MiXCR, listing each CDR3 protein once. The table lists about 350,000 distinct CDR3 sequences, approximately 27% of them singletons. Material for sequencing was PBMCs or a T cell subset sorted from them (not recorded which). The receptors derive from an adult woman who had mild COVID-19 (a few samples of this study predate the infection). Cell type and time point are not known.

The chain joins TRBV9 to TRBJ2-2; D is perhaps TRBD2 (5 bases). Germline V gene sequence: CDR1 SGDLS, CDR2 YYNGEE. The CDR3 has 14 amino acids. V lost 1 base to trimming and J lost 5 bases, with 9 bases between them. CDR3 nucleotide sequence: TGTGCCAGCAGCGTAAGAAGAGGGACCGGGGAGCTGTTTTTT. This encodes CASSVRRGTGELFF.

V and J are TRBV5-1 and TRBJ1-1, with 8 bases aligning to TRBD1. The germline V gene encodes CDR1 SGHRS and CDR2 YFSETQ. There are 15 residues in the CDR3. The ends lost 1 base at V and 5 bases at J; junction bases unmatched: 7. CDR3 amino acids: CASSLSPTGGTEAFF. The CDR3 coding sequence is TGCGCCAGCAGCTTGTCCCCCACAGGGGGAACTGAAGCTTTCTTT.

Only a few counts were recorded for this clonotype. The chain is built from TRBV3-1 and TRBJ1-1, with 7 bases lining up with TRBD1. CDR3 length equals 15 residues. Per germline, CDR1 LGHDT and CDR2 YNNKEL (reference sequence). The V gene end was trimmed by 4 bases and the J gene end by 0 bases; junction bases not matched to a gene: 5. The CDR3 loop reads CASSPTGTVNTEAFF. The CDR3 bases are TGTGCCAGCAGCCCCACAGGGACAGTGAACACTGAAGCTTTCTTT. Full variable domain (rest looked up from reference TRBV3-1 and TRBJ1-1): DTAVSQTPKYLVTQMGNDKSIKCEQNLGHDTMYWYKQDSKKFLKIMFSYNNKELIINETVPNRFSPKSPDKAHLNLHINSLELGDSAVYFCASSPTGTVNTEAFFGQGTRLTVV.

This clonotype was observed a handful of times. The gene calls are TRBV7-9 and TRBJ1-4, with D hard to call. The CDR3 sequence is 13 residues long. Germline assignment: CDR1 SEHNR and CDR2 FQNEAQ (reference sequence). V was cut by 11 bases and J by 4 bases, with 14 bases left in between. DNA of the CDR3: TGTGCCTTTCCGGACGGACTTAATGAAAAACTGTTTTTT. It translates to CAFPDGLNEKLFF.

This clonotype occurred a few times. CDR3 sequence (DNA): TGTGCCAGCAGTTTTATCCACGGGGGGGGGTCAGGGACCCAGTACTTC. Protein sequence: CASSFIHGGGSGTQYF. The chain couples TRBV12-3 or TRBV12-4 to TRBJ2-5; 8 bases are a match to TRBD2. This CDR3 has 16 residues. Trimming at V came to 3 bases and at J to 7 bases, leaving 13 bases not matched to a gene.

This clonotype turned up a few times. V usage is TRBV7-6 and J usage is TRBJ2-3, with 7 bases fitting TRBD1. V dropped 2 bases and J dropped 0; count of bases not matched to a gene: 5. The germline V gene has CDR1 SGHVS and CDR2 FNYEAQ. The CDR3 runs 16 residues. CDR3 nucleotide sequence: TGTGCCAGCAGCTTAAGGTCAGGGGGTAGCACAGATACGCAGTATTTT. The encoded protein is CASSLRSGGSTDTQYF.